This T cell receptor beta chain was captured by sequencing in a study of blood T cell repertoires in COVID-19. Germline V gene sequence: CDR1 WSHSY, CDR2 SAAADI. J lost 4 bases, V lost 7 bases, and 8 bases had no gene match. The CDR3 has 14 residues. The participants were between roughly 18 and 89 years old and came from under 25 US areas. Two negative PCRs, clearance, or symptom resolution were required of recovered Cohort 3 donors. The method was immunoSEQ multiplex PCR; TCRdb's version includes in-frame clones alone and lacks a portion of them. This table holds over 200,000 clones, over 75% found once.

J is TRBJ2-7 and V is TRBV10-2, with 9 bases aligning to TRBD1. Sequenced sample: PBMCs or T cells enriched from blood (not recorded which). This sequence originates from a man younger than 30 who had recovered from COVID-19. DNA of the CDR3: TGCGCCAGCAAACCCGGGACAGGGACTTACGAGCAGTACTTC. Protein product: CASKPGTGTYEQYF.